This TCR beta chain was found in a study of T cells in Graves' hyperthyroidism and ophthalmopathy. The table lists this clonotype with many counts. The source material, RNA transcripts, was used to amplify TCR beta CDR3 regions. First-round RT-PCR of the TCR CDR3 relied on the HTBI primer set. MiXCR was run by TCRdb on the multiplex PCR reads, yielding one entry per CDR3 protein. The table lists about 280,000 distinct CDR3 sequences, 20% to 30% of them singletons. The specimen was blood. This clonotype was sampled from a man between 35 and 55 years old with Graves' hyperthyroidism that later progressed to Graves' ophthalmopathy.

The CDR3 nucleotides are TGTGCCAGTAGTACGACCAGCTCTGGAAACACCATATATTTT. This gives the protein CASSTTSSGNTIYF. The V and J genes are TRBV19 and TRBJ1-3; no clear D gene. Trimming removed 4 bases at V and 0 bases at J, with 7 bases between. CDR3 length: 14 amino acids. The germline V gene has CDR1 LNHDA and CDR2 SQIVND (reference sequence).